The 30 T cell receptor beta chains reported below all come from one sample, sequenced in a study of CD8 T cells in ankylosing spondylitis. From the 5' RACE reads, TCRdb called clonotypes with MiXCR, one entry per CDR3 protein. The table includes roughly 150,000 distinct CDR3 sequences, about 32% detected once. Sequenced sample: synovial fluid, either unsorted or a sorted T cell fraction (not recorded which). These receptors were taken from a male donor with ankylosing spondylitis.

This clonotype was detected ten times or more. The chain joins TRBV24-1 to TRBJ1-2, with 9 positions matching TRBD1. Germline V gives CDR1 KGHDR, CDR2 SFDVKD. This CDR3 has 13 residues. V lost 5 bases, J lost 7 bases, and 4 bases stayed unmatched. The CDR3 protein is CATSGGQGGGYTF. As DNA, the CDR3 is TGTGCCACCAGTGGGGGACAGGGTGGTGGCTACACCTTC.

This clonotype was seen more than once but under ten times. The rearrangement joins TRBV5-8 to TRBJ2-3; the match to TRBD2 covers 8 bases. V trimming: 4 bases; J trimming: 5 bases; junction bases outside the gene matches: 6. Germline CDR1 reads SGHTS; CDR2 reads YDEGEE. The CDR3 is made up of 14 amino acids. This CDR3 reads CASSPAGAGDTQYF. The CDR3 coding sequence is TGTGCCAGCAGCCCAGCGGGAGCGGGAGATACGCAGTATTTT.

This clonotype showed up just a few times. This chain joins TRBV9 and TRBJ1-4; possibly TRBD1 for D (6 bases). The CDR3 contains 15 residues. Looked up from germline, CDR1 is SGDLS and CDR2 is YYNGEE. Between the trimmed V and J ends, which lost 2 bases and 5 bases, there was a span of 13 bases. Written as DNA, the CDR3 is TGTGCCAGCAGCGTCCGGGACATACCGAATGAAAAACTGTTTTTT. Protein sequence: CASSVRDIPNEKLFF.

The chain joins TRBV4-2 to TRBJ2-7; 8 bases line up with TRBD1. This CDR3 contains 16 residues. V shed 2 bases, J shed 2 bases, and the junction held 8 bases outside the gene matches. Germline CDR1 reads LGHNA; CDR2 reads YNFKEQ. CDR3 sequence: CASSQNVAGGTYEQYF. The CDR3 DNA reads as TGTGCCAGCAGCCAAAATGTGGCAGGGGGCACCTACGAGCAGTACTTC.

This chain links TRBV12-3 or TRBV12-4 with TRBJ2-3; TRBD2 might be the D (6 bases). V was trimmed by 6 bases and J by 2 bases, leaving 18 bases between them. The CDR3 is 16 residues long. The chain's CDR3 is CASSRRLGWDTDTQYF. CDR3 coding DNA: TGTGCCAGCAGCAGAAGACTAGGTTGGGACACAGATACGCAGTATTTT.

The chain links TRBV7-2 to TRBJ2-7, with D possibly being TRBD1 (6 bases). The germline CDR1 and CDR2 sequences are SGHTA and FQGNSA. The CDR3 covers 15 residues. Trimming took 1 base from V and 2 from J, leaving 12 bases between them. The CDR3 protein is CASSLGAGDPYEQYF. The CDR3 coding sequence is TGTGCCAGCAGCTTAGGGGCAGGGGACCCCTACGAGCAGTACTTC. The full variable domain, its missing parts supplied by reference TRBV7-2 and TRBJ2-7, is GAGVSQSPSNKVTEKGKDVELRCDPISGHTALYWYRQSLGQGLEFLIYFQGNSAPDKSGLPSDRFSAERTGGSVSTLTIQRTQQEDSAVYLCASSLGAGDPYEQYFGPGTRLTVT.

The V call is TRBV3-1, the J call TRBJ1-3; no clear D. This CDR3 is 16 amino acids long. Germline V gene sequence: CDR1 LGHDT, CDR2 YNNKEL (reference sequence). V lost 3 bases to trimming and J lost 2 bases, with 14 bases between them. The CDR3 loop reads CASSQKALPPGNTIYF. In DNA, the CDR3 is TGTGCCAGCAGCCAGAAGGCCCTCCCTCCTGGAAACACCATATATTTT.

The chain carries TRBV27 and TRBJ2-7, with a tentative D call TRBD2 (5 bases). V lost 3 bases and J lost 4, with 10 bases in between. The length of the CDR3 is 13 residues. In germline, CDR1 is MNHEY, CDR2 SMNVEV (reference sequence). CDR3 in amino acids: CASSFNPGYEQYF. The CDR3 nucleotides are TGTGCCAGCAGTTTCAACCCGGGGTACGAGCAGTACTTC.

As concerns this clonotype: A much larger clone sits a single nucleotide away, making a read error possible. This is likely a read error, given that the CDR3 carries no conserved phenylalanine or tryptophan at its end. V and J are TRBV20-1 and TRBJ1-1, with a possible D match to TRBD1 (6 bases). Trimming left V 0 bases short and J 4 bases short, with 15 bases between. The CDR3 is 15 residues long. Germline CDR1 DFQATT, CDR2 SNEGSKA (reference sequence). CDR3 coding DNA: TGCAGTGCTAGAGAGGCCAGGGGATGGGGCACTGAAGCTTTCCTT. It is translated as CSAREARGWGTEAFL.

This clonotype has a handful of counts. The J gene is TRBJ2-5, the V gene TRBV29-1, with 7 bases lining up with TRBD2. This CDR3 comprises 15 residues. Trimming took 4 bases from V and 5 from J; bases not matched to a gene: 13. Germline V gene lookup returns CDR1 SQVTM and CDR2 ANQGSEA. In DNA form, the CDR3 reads TGCAGCGTTGGGCCCGGGGGGACCGCGGGGGAGACCCAGTACTTC. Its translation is CSVGPGGTAGETQYF.

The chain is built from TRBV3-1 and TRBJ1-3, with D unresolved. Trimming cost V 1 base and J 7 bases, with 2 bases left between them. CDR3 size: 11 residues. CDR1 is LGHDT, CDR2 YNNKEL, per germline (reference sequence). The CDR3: CASSQANTIYF. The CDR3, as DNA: TGTGCCAGCAGCCAAGCGAACACCATATATTTT.

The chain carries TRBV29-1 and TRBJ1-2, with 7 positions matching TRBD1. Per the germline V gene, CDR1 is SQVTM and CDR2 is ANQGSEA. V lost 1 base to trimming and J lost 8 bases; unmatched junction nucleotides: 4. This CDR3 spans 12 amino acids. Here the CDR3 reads CSVEVGGGGYTF. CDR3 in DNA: TGCAGCGTTGAAGTAGGGGGCGGAGGCTACACCTTC.

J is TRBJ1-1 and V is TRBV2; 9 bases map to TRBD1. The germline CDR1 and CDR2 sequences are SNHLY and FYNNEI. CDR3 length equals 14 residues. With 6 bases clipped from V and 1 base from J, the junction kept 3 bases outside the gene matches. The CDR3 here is CASSRDRENTEAFF. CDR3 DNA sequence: TGTGCCAGCAGCCGGGACAGGGAGAACACTGAAGCTTTCTTT.

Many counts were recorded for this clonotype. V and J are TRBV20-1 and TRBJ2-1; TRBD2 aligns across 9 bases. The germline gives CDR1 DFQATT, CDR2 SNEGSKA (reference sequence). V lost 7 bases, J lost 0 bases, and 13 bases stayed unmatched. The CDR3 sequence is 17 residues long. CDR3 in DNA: TGCAGTGTCCAGGCCCCCAGCGGGGGGAGCTCCTACAATGAGCAGTTCTTC. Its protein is CSVQAPSGGSSYNEQFF.

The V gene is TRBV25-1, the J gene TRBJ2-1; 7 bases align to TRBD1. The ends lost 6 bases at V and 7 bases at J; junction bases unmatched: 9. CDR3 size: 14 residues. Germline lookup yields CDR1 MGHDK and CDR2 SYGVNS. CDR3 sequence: CASSKRDRSNEQFF. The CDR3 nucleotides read TGTGCCAGCAGCAAGAGGGACAGATCGAATGAGCAGTTCTTC.

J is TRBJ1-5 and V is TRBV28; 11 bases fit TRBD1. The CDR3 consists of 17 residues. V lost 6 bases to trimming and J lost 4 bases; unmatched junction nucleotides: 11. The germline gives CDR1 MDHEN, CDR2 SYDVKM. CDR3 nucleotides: TGTGCCAGCAGGCCCGGGACAGGGGGGAGAGGAAATCAGCCCCAGCATTTT. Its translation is CASRPGTGGRGNQPQHF.

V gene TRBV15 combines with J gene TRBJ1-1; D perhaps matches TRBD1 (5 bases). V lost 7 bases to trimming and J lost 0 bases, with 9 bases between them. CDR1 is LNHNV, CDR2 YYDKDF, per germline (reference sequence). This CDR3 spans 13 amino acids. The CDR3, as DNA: TGTGCCACCAACACAGGATTGAACACTGAAGCTTTCTTT. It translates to CATNTGLNTEAFF. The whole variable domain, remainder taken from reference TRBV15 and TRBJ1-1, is DAMVIQNPRYQVTQFGKPVTLSCSQTLNHNVMYWYQQKSSQAPKLLFHYYDKDFNNEADTPDNFQSRRPNTSFCFLDIRSPGLGDTAMYLCATNTGLNTEAFFGQGTRLTVV.

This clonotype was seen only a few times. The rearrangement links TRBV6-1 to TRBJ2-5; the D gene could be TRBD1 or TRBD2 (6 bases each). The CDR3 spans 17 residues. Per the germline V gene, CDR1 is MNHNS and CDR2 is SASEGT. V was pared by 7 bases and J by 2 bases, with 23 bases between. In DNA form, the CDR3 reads TGTGCCAGCACCGAATTCGTGGGGGCGGGGCGTCAAGAGACCCAGTACTTC. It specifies CASTEFVGAGRQETQYF.

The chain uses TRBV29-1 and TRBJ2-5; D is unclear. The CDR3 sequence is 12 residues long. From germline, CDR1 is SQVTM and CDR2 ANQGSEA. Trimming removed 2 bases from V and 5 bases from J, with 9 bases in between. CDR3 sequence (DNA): TGCAGCGTTGAAAGGGCCGCGGAGACCCAGTACTTC. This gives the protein CSVERAAETQYF.

CDR3: CASSPRDRAPSTDTQYF. The CDR3 DNA follows: TGTGCCAGCAGCCCCCGGGACAGGGCGCCGAGCACAGATACGCAGTATTTT. The rearrangement links TRBV11-3 to TRBJ2-3; 9 bases align to TRBD1. This CDR3 spans 17 amino acids. From germline, CDR1 is SGHNT and CDR2 YENEEA. The ends lost 5 bases at V and 0 bases at J; junction bases unmatched: 9.

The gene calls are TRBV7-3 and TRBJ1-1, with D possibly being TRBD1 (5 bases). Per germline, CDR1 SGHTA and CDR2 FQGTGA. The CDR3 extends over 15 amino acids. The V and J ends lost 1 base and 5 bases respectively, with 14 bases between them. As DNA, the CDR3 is TGTGCCAGCAGCTTAAACGGGGGGTTTCGGACTGAAGCTTTCTTT. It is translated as CASSLNGGFRTEAFF.

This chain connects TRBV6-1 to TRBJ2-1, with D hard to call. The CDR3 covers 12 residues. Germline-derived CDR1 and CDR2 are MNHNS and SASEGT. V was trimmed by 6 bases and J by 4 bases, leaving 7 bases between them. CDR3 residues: CASRGFYNEQFF. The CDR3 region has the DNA TGTGCCAGCAGAGGATTTTACAATGAGCAGTTCTTC.

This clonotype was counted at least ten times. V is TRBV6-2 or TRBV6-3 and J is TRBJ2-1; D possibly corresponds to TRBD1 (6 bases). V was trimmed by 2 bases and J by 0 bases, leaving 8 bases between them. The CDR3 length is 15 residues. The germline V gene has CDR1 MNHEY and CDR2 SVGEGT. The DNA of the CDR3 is TGTGCCAGCAGTTACGGGACACCCTCCTACAATGAGCAGTTCTTC. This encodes CASSYGTPSYNEQFF.

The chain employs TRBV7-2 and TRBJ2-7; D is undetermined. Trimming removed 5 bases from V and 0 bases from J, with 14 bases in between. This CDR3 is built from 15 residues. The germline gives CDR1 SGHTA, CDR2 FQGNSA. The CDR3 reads CASSLSHGDSYEQYF. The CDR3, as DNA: TGTGCCAGCAGCCTCTCCCATGGGGACTCCTACGAGCAGTACTTC.

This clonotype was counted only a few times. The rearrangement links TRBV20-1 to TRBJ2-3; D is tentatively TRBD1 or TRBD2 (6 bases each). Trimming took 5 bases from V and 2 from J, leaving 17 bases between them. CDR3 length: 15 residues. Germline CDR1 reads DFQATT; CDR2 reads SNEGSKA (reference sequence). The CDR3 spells CSAPLEGGLTDTQYF. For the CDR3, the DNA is TGCAGTGCTCCACTCGAGGGGGGTCTCACAGATACGCAGTATTTT.

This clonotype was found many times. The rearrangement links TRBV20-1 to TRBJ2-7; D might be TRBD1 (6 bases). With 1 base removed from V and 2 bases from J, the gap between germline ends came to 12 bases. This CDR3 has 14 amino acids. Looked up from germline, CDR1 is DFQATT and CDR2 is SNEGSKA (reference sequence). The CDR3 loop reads CSARAPDSPYEQYF. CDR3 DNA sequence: TGCAGTGCTAGAGCCCCGGACAGCCCCTACGAGCAGTACTTC.

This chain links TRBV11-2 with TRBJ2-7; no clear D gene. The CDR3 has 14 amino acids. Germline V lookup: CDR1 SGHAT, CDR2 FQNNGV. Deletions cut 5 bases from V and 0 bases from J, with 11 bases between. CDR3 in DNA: TGTGCCAGCAGCCCCGTCTTTAGCTCCTACGAGCAGTACTTC. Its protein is CASSPVFSSYEQYF. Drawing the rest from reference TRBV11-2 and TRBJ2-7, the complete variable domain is EAGVAQSPRYKIIEKRQSVAFWCNPISGHATLYWYQQILGQGPKLLIQFQNNGVVDDSQLPKDRFSAERLKGVDSTLKIQPAKLEDSAVYLCASSPVFSSYEQYFGPGTRLTVT.

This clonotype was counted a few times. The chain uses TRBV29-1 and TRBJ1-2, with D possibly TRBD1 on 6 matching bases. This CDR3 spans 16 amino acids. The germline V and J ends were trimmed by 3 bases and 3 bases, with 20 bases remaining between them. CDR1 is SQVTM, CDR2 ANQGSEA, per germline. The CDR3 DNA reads TGCAGCGTTGAGGCAGGGGCCAGCGGGGGATACTATGGCTACACCTTC. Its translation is CSVEAGASGGYYGYTF.

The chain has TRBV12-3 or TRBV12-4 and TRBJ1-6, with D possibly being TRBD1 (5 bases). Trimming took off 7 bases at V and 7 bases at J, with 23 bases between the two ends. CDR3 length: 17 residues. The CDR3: CASTNGGIGSWNSPLHF. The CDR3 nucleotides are TGTGCCAGCACCAACGGGGGGATAGGGTCGTGGAATTCACCCCTCCACTTT.

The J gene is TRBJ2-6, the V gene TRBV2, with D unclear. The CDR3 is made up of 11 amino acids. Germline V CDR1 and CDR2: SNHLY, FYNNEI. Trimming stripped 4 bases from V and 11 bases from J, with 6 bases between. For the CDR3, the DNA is TGTGCCAGCAGTGGGTACTACGTCCTGACTTTC. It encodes CASSGYYVLTF.